This TCR beta chain originates from a study of blood T cells in healthy people across ages. Study conclusions and caveats: Age brought a roughly linear fall in TCR beta diversity measured per million T cells.

This clonotype appeared a single time. The antigen is not known. Here the CDR3 omits its conserved ending phenylalanine or tryptophan, so a read error is the likely source. A sample-barcoded 5' primer and a J-beta primer mix were used in a second PCR of about 7 to 12 cycles. MiXCR, run by TCRdb on the 5' RACE reads, gives a single entry per CDR3 protein. The sample has about 1.4 million distinct CDR3 sequences; almost 60% are singletons. Germline V CDR1 and CDR2: SEHNR, FQNEAQ (reference sequence). V dropped 2 bases and J dropped 2 bases, with 4 bases sitting between them. CDR3 size: 12 residues. Specimen: blood. The TCR was taken from a man between 18 and 29 years old in good health. This chain connects TRBV7-9 to TRBJ2-7; no firm D call. The CDR3 spells CASSLNPYEQYS. The CDR3 nucleotides are TGTGCCAGCAGCTTAAACCCCTACGAGCAGTACTCC.